The present entry profiles one T cell receptor beta chain with its context. This sample's time point: blood 4 weeks post-SBRT, at nephrectomy. Specified treatment: 15 Gy SBRT to primary tumor, nephrectomy 4 weeks later. V was clipped by 4 bases and J by 4 bases; unmatched bases: 5. This CDR3 region has 14 residues. CDR1 SGHDT and CDR2 YYEEEE come from the germline V gene. Using immunoSEQ multiplex PCR, the repertoire was profiled, and TCRdb retains in-frame clones only, with some absent. This table holds fewer than 200,000 clones, about 85% found once. The sample originates from a study of radiation and T cells in renal cell carcinoma.

The receptor was isolated from a woman aged 45-60 years with renal cell carcinoma. Sequenced here: blood, sampled from a patient whose treatment included radiotherapy and nephrectomy. This rearrangement joins TRBV5-6 to TRBJ1-3; TRBD1 aligns across 7 bases. CDR3 coding DNA: TGTGCCAGCAGCGAGACAGGGACAGGAAACACCATATATTTT. Translated, it gives CASSETGTGNTIYF. The whole variable domain, filled in from reference TRBV5-6 and TRBJ1-3, reads DAGVTQSPTHLIKTRGQQVTLRCSPKSGHDTVSWYQQALGQGPQFIFQYYEEEERQRGNFPDRFSGHQFPNYSSELNVNALLLGDSALYLCASSETGTGNTIYFGEGSWLTVV.